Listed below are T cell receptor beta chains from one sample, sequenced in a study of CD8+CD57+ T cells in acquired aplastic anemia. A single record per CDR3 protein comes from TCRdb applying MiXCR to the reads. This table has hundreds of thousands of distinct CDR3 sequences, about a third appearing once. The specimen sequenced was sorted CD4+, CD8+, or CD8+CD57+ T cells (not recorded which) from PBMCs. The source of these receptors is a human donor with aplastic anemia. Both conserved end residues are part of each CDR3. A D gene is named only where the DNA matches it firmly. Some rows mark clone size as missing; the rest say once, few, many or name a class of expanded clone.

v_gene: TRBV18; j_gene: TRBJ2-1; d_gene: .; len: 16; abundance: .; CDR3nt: TGTGCCAGCTCACGGGATCAAACGAGCTCCTACAATGAGCAGTTCTTC; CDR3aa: CASSRDQTSSYNEQFF
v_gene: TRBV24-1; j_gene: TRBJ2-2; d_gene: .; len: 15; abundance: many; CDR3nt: TGTGCCACCAGTGATCCAGCGGGGAACACCGGGGAGCTGTTTTTT; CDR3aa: CATSDPAGNTGELFF
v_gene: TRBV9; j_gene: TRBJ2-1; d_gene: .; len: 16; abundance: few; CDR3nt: TGTGCCAGCAGCTCAACTACAGGGAGCTCCTACAATGAGCAGTTCTTC; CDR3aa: CASSSTTGSSYNEQFF
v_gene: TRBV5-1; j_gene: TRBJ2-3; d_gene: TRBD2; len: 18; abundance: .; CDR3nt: TGCGCCAGCTCCCTGGGACTAGCGGGAGGATTTAGCACAGATACGCAGTATTTT; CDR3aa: CASSLGLAGGFSTDTQYF
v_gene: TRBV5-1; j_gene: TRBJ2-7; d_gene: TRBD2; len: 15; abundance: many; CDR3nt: TGCGCCAGCAGCTCCATAGCGGGAGGGGGGGACGAGCAGTACTTC; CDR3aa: CASSSIAGGGDEQYF
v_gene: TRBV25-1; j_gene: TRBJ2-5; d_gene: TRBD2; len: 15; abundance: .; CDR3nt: TGTGCCAGCAGCCAAGACGTGGGGGGGAGAGAGACCCAGTACTTC; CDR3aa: CASSQDVGGRETQYF
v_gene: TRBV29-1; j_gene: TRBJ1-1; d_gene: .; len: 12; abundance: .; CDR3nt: TGCAGCGTTGAAGACGTGATGGTCGGGGCTTTCTTT; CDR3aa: CSVEDVMVGAFF
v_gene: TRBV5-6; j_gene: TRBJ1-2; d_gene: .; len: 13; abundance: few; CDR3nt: TGTGCCAGCAGCTTGGACAGGATATATGGCTACACCTTC; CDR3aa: CASSLDRIYGYTF
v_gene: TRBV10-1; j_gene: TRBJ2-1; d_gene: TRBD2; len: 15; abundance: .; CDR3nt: TGCGCCAGCAGCCCGAGCGGGGGAGCCTACAATGAGCAGTTCTTC; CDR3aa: CASSPSGGAYNEQFF
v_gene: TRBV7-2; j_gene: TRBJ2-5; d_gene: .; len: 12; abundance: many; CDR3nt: TGTGCCAGCTCACCCCGACGGGAGACCCAGTACTTC; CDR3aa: CASSPRRETQYF
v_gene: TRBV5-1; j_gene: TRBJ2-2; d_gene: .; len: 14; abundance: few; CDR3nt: TGCGCCAGCGGGCCGGGGGCCGGGGACGGGGAGCTGTTTTTT; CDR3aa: CASGPGAGDGELFF
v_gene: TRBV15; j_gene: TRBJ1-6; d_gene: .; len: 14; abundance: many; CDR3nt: TGTGCCACCAGCAGGTACAGAGATAATTCACCCCTCCACTTT; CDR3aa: CATSRYRDNSPLHF
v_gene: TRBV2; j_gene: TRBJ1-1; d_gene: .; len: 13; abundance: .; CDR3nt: TGTGCCAGCAGTACAGGCGAGTCGACTGAAGCTTTCTTT; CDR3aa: CASSTGESTEAFF
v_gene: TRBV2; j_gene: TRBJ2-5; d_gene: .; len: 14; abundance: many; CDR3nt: TGTGCCAGCAGATCTGGACAGTACCAAGAGACCCAGTACTTC; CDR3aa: CASRSGQYQETQYF
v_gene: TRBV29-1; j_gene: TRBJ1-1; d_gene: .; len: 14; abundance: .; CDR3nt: TGCAGCGTTGAACGGGGGCTCAAGGTCACTGAAGCTTTCTTT; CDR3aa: CSVERGLKVTEAFF
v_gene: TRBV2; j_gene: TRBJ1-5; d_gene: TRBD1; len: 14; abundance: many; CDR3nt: TGTGCCAGCAGTAGACAGGGAGGAGAACAGCCCCAGCATTTT; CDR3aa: CASSRQGGEQPQHF
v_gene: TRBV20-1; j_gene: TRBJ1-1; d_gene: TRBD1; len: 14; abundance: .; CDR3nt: TGCAGTGCTAGAGACAGGGGGCTGAACACTGAAGCTTTCTTT; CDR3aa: CSARDRGLNTEAFF
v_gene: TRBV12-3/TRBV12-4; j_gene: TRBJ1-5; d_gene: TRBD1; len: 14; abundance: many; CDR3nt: TGTGCCAGCAGTCGGGGGACAGTCAATCAGCCCCAGCATTTT; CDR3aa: CASSRGTVNQPQHF
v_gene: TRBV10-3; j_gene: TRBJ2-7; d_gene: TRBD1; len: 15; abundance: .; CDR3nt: TGTGCCATCAGCAGGGGACAGGCGAACACCGGGGAGCAGTACTTC; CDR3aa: CAISRGQANTGEQYF
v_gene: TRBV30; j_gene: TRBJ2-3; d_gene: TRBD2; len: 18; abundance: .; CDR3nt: TGTGCCTGGAGTGCGTCCCGGACTAGCGGGACCTTCACAGATACGCAGTATTTT; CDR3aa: CAWSASRTSGTFTDTQYF
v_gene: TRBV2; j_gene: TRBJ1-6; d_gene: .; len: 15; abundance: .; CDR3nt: TGTGCCAGCAGCGGGCCGGGGCAGGCGAATTCACCCCTCCACTTT; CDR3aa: CASSGPGQANSPLHF
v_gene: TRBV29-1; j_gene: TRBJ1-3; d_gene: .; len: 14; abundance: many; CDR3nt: TGCAGCGTTGAGGGCACCCTAATGAGAAACACCATATATTTT; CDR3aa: CSVEGTLMRNTIYF
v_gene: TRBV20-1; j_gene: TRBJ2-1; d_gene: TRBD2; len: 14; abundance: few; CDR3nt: TGCAGTGCTTGGGGACTAGCGGACTACAATGAGCAGTTCTTC; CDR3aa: CSAWGLADYNEQFF
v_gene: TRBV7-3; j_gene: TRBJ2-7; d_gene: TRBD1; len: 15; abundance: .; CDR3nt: TGTGCCAGCAGCCCGGGGACAGGGACTTACAATGAGCAGTACTTC; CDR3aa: CASSPGTGTYNEQYF
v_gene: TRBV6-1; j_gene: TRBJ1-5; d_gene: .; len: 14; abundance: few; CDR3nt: TGTGCCAGCAGTGACCCAGGGAGCAATCAGCCCCAGCATTTT; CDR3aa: CASSDPGSNQPQHF
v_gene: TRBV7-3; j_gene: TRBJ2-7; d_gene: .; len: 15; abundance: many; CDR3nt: TGTGCCAGCAGCTTAACGTCAGGGATGCCCTACGAGCAGTACTTC; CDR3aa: CASSLTSGMPYEQYF
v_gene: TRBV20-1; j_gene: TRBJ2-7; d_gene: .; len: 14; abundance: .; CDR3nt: TGCAGTGCTCGCCGGGACACTTCAAGGGACGAGCAGTACTTC; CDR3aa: CSARRDTSRDEQYF
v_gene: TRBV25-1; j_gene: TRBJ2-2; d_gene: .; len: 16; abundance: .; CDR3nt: TGTGCCAGCAGCGGTCGGTTTCGGCGGGGTGGCGGGGAGCTGTTTTTT; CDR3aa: CASSGRFRRGGGELFF
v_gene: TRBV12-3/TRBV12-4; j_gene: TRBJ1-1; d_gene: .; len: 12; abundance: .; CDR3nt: TGTGCCAGCAGTATTGGGAACACTGAAGCTTTCTTT; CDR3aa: CASSIGNTEAFF
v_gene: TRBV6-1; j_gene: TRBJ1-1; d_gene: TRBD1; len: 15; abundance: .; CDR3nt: TGTGCCAGCAGTTATCCGGGACAGACGAACACTGAAGCTTTCTTT; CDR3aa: CASSYPGQTNTEAFF
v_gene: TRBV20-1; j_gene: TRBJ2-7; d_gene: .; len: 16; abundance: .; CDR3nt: TGCAGTGCTAGAGTGAATCCTCAGGCCTTGTCGGGCGAGCAGTACTTC; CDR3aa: CSARVNPQALSGEQYF
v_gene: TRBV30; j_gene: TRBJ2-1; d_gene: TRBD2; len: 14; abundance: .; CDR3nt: TGTGCCTGGATCGTAGCGGGGGGATACAATGAGCAGTTCTTC; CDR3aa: CAWIVAGGYNEQFF
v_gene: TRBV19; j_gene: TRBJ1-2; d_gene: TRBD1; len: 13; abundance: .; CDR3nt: TGTGCCAGTAAAGGGACAGGGGCTAGTGGCTACACCTTC; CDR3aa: CASKGTGASGYTF
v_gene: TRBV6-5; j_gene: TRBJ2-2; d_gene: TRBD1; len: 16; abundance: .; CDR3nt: TGTGCCAGCAGTTTCTGGACAGGGGGCGCCTCCGGGGAGCTGTTTTTT; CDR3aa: CASSFWTGGASGELFF
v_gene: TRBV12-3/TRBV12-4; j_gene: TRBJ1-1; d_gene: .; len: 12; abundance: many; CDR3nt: TGTGCCAGCAGTTTAAGGGGGGCTGAAGCTTTCTTT; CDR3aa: CASSLRGAEAFF
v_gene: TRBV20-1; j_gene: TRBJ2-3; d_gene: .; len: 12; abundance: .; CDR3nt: TGCAGTGCTAAGGGAAGCACAGATACGCAGTATTTT; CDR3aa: CSAKGSTDTQYF
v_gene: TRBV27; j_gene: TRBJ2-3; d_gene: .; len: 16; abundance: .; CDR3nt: TGTGCCAGCAGCCTCCAGGGGCTCCAACGAACAGATACGCAGTATTTT; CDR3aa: CASSLQGLQRTDTQYF
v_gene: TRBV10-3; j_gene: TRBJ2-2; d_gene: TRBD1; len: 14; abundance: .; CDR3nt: TGTGCCAGCAGTGACAGGGCGCAGACCGGGGAGCTGTTTTTT; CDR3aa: CASSDRAQTGELFF
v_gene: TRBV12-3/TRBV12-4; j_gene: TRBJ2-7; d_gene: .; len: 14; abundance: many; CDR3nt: TGTGCCAGCAGTTTTCAGGGGAGCTCCTACGAGCAGTACTTC; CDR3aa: CASSFQGSSYEQYF
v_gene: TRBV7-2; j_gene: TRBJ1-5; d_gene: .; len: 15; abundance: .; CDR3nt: TGTGCCAGCAGCTTTTCAGGTATTAGCAATCAGCCCCAGCATTTT; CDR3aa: CASSFSGISNQPQHF
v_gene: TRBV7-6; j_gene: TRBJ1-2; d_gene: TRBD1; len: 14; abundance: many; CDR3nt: TGTGCCAGCAGCTCCGGACAGGGCGGTAGTGGCTACACCTTC; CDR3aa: CASSSGQGGSGYTF
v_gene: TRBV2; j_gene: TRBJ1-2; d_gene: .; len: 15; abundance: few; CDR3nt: TGTGCCAGCACTACAGGAACAGGGAGCGTTCGTGGCTACACCTTC; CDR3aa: CASTTGTGSVRGYTF
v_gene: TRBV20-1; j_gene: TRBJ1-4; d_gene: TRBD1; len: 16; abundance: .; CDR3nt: TGCAGTGCTACCCAGACTACAGGGGGCCGAGGTGAAAAACTGTTTTTT; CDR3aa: CSATQTTGGRGEKLFF
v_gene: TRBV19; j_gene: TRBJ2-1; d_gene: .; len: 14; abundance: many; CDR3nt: TGTGCCAGTAGCGAAGAATTGGCGGGTTTAAAGCAGTTCTTC; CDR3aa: CASSEELAGLKQFF
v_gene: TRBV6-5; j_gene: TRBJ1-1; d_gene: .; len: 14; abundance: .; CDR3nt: TGTGCCAGCAGTTACGGGGGTTTGAACACTGAAGCTTTCTTT; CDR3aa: CASSYGGLNTEAFF
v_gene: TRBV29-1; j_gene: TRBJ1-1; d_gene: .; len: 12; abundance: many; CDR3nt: TGCAGCGGTTCAACGGGGAACACTGAAGCTTTCTTT; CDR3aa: CSGSTGNTEAFF
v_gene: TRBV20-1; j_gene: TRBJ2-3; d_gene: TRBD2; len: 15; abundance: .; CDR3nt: TGCAGTGCTAGTTCCGCTAGCGGGGGCACAGATACGCAGTATTTT; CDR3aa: CSASSASGGTDTQYF
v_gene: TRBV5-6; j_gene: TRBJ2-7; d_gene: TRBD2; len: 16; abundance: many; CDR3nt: TGTGCCAGCAGCCGCTTGGAACTAGCGGGAGGGTACGAGCAGTACTTC; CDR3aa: CASSRLELAGGYEQYF
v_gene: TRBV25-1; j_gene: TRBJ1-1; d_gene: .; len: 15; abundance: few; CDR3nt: TGTGCCAGCAGTAAATACGGGACGGTGAACACTGAAGCTTTCTTT; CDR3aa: CASSKYGTVNTEAFF
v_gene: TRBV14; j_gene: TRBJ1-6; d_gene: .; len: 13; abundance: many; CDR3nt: TGTGCCAGCAGCCAAGGTATAGCCTCTTCCCTCCACTTT; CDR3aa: CASSQGIASSLHF
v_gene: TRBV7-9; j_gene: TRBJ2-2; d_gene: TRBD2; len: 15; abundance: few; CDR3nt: TGTGCCAGCAGCCCAGGACTAGCGAACACCGGGGAGCTGTTTTTT; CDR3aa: CASSPGLANTGELFF
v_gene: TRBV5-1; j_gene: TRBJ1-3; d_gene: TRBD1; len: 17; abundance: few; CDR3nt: TGCGCCAGCAGCTCCGGGACAGGGGGTGCTTCTGGAAACACCATATATTTT; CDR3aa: CASSSGTGGASGNTIYF
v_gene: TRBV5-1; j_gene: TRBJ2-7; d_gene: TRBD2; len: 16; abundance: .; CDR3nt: TGCGCCAGCAGCGGGGCAGGGACTAGCGGTTCCTACGAGCAGTACTTC; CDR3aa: CASSGAGTSGSYEQYF
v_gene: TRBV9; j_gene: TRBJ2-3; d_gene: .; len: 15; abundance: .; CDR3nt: TGTGCCAGCAGCCCACAGACTAGGTCCGCAGATACGCAGTATTTT; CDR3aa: CASSPQTRSADTQYF
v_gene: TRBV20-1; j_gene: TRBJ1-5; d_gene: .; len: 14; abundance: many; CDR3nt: TGCAGTGCTAGAGAGGGAGATAGCAATCAGCCCCAGCATTTT; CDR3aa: CSAREGDSNQPQHF
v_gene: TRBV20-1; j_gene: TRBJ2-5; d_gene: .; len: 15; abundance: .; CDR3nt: TGCAGTGCTAGAGATCAAAGGGGGGGCCAAGAGACCCAGTACTTC; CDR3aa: CSARDQRGGQETQYF
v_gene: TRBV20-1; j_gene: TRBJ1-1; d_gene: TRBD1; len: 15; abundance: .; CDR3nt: TGCAGTGCCGGGCCTCCGGGACAGGCGAACACTGAAGCTTTCTTT; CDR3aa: CSAGPPGQANTEAFF
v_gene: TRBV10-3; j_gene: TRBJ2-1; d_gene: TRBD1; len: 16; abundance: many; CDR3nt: TGTGCCATCAGAAATAACCGGGACAGGGGGCTAAATGAGCAGTTCTTC; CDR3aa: CAIRNNRDRGLNEQFF
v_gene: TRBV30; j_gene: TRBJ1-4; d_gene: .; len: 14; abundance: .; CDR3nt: TGTGCCTGGAGTGTTGGGGGGGCTAATGAAAAACTGTTTTTT; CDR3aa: CAWSVGGANEKLFF
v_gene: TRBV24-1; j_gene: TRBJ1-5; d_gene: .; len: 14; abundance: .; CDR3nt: TGTGCCACCAGTGATCACGGACAGACCAAGACCCAGCATTTT; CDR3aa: CATSDHGQTKTQHF